The 16 T cell receptor beta chains below come from one sample, sequenced in a study of cytomegalovirus exposure and HLA in healthy donors. Use of 60 Vbeta and 13 Jbeta primers characterized the PCR. Profiling relied on immunoSEQ multiplex PCR, and the TCRdb table lists in-frame clones only, not all of them. The table lists approximately 200,000 clones, approximately 83% of them singletons. The sample comprised PBMCs. The source of these receptors is a boy younger than 10 in good health and CMV-seronegative.

The gene calls are TRBV7-9 and TRBJ1-2; D is undetermined. The germline V gene has CDR1 SEHNR and CDR2 FQNEAQ (reference sequence). The CDR3 sequence is 15 residues long. With 3 bases removed from V and 5 bases from J, the gap between germline ends came to 16 bases. The CDR3 spells CASSFGRVTPYGYTF. CDR3 DNA sequence: TGTGCCAGCAGCTTCGGCCGGGTCACTCCTTATGGCTACACCTTC.

This chain joins TRBV6-5 and TRBJ2-1, with 8 bases identical to TRBD1. The CDR3 contains 15 residues. CDR1 and CDR2 (germline): MNHEY, SVGAGI. The V and J ends lost 2 bases and 4 bases, in that order; junction bases with no gene match: 4. The CDR3 protein is CASSYGQGPYNEQFF. The CDR3 region has the DNA TGTGCCAGCAGTTACGGACAGGGCCCTTACAATGAGCAGTTCTTC.

The chain joins TRBV19 to TRBJ2-7; 9 bases are a match to TRBD1. Germline assignment: CDR1 LNHDA and CDR2 SQIVND (reference sequence). This CDR3 has 15 residues. V trimming: 5 bases; J trimming: 5 bases; junction bases outside the gene matches: 10. The CDR3: CASSLPGQGPNEQYF. In nucleotides, the CDR3 is TGTGCCAGTAGTTTACCGGGACAGGGCCCCAACGAGCAGTACTTC.

V usage is TRBV4-3 and J usage is TRBJ1-3; D possibly corresponds to TRBD1 (6 bases). Germline assignment: CDR1 LGHNA and CDR2 YSLEER. Trimming took off 0 bases at V and 5 bases at J, with 23 bases between the two ends. The CDR3 is 19 residues long. This CDR3 is CASSQDRGHKDSNRNTIYF. CDR3 nucleotides: TGCGCCAGCAGCCAAGATCGGGGCCATAAGGACAGCAACCGAAACACCATATATTTT.

V gene TRBV11-2 combines with J gene TRBJ1-1; the D gene is possibly TRBD1 (6 bases). The V end lost 5 bases, the J end lost 2 bases, and 15 bases lay between the germline ends. The germline CDR1 and CDR2 sequences are SGHAT and FQNNGV. The CDR3 consists of 15 residues. CDR3 protein: CASSVLTQGNTEAFF. The CDR3 DNA follows: TGTGCCAGCAGCGTCCTTACACAGGGAAACACTGAAGCTTTCTTT.

The V call is TRBV2, the J call TRBJ1-2; the match to TRBD1 covers 10 bases. The junction had 4 bases not matched to a gene; V was cut back by 4 bases and J by 8 bases. In germline, CDR1 is SNHLY, CDR2 FYNNEI. This CDR3 is 13 amino acids long. In DNA form, the CDR3 reads TGTGCCAGCAGTGGGGACAGGGGAAACGGCTACACCTTC. It codes for CASSGDRGNGYTF.

The chain links TRBV7-9 to TRBJ1-2; tentatively, D is TRBD1 (6 bases). Deletions cut 1 base from V and 7 bases from J, with 13 bases between. CDR3 length: 14 amino acids. The germline V gene encodes CDR1 SEHNR and CDR2 FQNEAQ (reference sequence). This CDR3 is CASSLGGGRIGYTF. CDR3 DNA: TGTGCCAGCAGCTTAGGGGGGGGCAGGATTGGCTACACCTTC. Filled out from reference TRBV7-9 and TRBJ1-2, the complete variable domain reads DTGVSQNPRHKITKRGQNVTFRCDPISEHNRLYWYRQTLGQGPEFLTYFQNEAQLEKSRLLSDRFSAERPKGSFSTLEIQRTEQGDSAMYLCASSLGGGRIGYTFGSGTRLTVV.

This clone was picked up one time. The chain combines TRBV9 with TRBJ1-3; a possible D gene is TRBD1 (5 bases). Germline V lookup: CDR1 SGDLS, CDR2 YYNGEE. The CDR3 consists of 18 residues. Trimming removed 0 bases at V and 0 bases at J, with 16 bases between. The chain's CDR3 is CASSVDSSPGGSGNTIYF. CDR3 nucleotides: TGTGCCAGCAGCGTAGATAGCAGCCCGGGGGGCTCTGGAAACACCATATATTTT.

V gene TRBV9 combines with J gene TRBJ2-3, with a tentative D call TRBD1 (5 bases). Germline CDR1 SGDLS, CDR2 YYNGEE. CDR3 size: 17 residues. V lost 0 bases, J lost 0 bases, and 14 bases lay in between. The CDR3, as DNA: TGTGCCAGCAGCGTAGCCTCAGGGATATCTAGCACAGATACGCAGTATTTT. Translating it yields CASSVASGISSTDTQYF.

A note on this clone: Other DNA sequences within the sample encode an identical CDR3. The chain recombines TRBV6-5 with TRBJ1-5; tentative D call: TRBD1 (6 bases). V lost 0 bases, J lost 7 bases, and 7 bases lay in between. Germline values: CDR1 MNHEY, CDR2 SVGAGI. The CDR3 consists of 13 residues. The CDR3 region is CASSYSRGQPQHF. The CDR3 bases are TGTGCCAGCAGTTACTCCAGGGGACAGCCCCAGCATTTT.

The rearrangement links TRBV7-2 to TRBJ2-6; 13 nucleotides line up with TRBD2. The CDR3 totals 19 residues. The germline V gene has CDR1 SGHTA and CDR2 FQGNSA. Trimming removed 3 bases from V and 2 bases from J; junction bases left unmatched: 7. Written as DNA, the CDR3 is TGTGCCAGCAGCTTCAGAAGACTAGCGGGAGGCCCTGGGGCCAACGTCCTGACTTTC. Its protein is CASSFRRLAGGPGANVLTF.

The V and J genes are TRBV27 and TRBJ1-3; D remains ambiguous. Germline V gene lookup returns CDR1 MNHEY and CDR2 SMNVEV (reference sequence). The CDR3 contains 13 residues. Trimming removed 6 bases at V and 6 bases at J, with 12 bases between. CDR3 bases: TGTGCCAGCAGCGGGATGCGGGAAAACACCATATATTTT. It codes for CASSGMRENTIYF.

Details on this clone: The same CDR3 is also encoded by other DNA sequences in this sample. The chain has TRBV11-2 and TRBJ2-3; unclear D gene. V was trimmed by 1 base and J by 9 bases, leaving 8 bases between them. The CDR3 sequence is 12 residues long. Germline CDR1 is SGHAT and CDR2 is FQNNGV. The CDR3 sequence: CASSLVARTQYF. DNA for the CDR3: TGTGCCAGCAGCTTAGTGGCGAGGACGCAGTATTTT.

This chain connects TRBV6-1 to TRBJ2-7, with D maybe TRBD1 (6 bases). There are 16 residues in the CDR3. The germline V and J ends were trimmed by 4 bases and 0 bases, with 16 bases remaining between them. Germline lookup yields CDR1 MNHNS and CDR2 SASEGT. The CDR3 loop is CASSGYRDTLSYEQYF. CDR3 coding DNA: TGTGCCAGCAGTGGATACCGGGACACACTCTCCTACGAGCAGTACTTC.

The chain is built from TRBV14 and TRBJ1-1; D is unclear. Germline loops: CDR1 SGHDN, CDR2 FVKESK. The CDR3 extends over 15 amino acids. V was clipped by 1 base and J by 4 bases, with 13 bases between them. The CDR3 DNA sequence: TGTGCCAGCAGCCAAGCGGAGGGATTCTTCACTGAAGCTTTCTTT. Amino acid sequence: CASSQAEGFFTEAFF.

This chain uses TRBV2 with TRBJ1-5; TRBD1 is a possible D gene (5 bases). The germline V gene has CDR1 SNHLY and CDR2 FYNNEI. Between the trimmed V and J ends, which lost 6 bases and 3 bases, there was a span of 18 bases. The CDR3 length is 16 residues. For the CDR3, the DNA is TGTGCCAGCAGCGCTCCGACAGTCGGACACAATCAGCCCCAGCATTTT. This gives the protein CASSAPTVGHNQPQHF.